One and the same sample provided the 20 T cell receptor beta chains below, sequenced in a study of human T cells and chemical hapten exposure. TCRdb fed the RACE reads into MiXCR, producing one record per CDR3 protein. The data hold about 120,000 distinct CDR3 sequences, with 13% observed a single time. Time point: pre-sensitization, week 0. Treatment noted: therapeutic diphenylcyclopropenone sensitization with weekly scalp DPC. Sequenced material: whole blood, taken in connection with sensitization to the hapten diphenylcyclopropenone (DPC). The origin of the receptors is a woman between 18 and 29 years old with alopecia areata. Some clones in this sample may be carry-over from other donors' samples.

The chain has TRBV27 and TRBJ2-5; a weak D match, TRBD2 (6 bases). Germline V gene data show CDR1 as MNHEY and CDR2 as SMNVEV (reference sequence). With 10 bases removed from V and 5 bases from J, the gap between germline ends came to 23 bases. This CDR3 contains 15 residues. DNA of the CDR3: TGTGCCACTAAGGAGGGGACCTTTCTAGCGGAGACCCAGTACTTC. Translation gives CATKEGTFLAETQYF.

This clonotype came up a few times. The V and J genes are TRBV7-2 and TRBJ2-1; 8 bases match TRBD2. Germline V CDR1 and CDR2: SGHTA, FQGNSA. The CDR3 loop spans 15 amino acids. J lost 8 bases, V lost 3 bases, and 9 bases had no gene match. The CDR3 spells CASSFPSGGWDEQFF. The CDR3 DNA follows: TGTGCCAGCAGCTTTCCCAGCGGGGGTTGGGATGAGCAGTTCTTC.

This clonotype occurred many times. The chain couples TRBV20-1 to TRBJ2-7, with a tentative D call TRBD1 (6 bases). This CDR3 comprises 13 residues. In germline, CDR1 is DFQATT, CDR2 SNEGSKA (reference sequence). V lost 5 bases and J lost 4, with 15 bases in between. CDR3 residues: CSAGTTRRYEQYF. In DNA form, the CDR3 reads TGCAGTGCTGGGACAACAAGGAGGTACGAGCAGTACTTC.

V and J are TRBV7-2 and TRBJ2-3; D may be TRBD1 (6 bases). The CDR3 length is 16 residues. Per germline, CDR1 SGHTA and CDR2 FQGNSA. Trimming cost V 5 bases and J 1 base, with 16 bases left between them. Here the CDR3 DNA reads TGTGCCAGCAGCCGTGGGGGCGTTCGTGGCACAGATACGCAGTATTTT. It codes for CASSRGGVRGTDTQYF.

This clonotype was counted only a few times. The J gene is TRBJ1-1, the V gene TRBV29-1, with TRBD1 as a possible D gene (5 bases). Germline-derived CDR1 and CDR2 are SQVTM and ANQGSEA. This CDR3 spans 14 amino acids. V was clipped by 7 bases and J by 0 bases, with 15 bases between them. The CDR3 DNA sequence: TGCAGCGCCAGATCGAGGGGCTTGAACACTGAAGCTTTCTTT. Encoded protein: CSARSRGLNTEAFF.

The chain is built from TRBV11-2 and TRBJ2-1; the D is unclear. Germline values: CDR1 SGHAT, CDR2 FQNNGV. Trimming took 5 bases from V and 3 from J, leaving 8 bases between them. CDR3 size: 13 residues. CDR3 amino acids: CASSTRNYNEQFF. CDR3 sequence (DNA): TGTGCCAGCAGCACCCGAAACTACAATGAGCAGTTCTTC.

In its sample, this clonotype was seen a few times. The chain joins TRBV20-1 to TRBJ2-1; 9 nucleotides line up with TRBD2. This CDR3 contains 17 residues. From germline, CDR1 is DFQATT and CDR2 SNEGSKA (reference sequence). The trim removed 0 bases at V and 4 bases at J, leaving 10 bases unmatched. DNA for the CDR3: TGCAGTGCTAGAGACCATTTAGCGGGGGTGTCGTACAATGAGCAGTTCTTC. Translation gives CSARDHLAGVSYNEQFF.

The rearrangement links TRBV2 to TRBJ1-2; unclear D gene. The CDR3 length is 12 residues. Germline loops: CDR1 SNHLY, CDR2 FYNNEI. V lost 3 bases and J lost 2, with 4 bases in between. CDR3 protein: CASSDRNYGYTF. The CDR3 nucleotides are TGTGCCAGCAGTGACAGGAACTATGGCTACACCTTC.

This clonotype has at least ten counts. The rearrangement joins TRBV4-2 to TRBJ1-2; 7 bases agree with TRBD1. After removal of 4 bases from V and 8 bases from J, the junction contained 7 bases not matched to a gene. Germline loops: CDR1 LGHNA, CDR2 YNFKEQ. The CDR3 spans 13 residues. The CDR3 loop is CASSPPGTAGYTF. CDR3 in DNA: TGTGCCAGCAGCCCTCCCGGGACAGCCGGCTACACCTTC.

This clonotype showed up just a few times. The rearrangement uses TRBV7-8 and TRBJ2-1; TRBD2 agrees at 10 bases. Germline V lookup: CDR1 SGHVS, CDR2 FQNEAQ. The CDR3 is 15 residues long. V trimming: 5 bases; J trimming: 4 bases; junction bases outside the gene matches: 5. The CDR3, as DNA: TGTGCCAGCAGCCACCCTAGCGGGGGATACAATGAGCAGTTCTTC. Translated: CASSHPSGGYNEQFF.

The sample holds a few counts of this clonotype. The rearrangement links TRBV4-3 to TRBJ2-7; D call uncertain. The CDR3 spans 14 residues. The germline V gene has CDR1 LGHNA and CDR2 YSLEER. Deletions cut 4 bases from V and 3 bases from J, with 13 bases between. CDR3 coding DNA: TGCGCCAGCAGCCCGTGGAAGGGCGACTACGAGCAGTACTTC. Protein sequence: CASSPWKGDYEQYF.

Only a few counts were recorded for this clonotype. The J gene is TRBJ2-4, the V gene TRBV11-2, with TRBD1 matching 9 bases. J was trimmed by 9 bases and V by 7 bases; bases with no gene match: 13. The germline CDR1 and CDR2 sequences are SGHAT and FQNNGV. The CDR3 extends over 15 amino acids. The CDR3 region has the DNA TGTGCCAGCAAAGCCCCGGGACAGGGAGGGGGCATTCAGTACTTC. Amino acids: CASKAPGQGGGIQYF. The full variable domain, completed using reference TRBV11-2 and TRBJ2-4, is EAGVAQSPRYKIIEKRQSVAFWCNPISGHATLYWYQQILGQGPKLLIQFQNNGVVDDSQLPKDRFSAERLKGVDSTLKIQPAKLEDSAVYLCASKAPGQGGGIQYFGAGTRLSVL.

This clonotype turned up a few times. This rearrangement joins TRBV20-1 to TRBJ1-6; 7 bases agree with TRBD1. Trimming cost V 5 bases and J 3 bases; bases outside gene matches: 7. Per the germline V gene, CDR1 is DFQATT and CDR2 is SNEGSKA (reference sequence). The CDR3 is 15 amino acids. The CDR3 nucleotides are TGCAGTGCTGGACAGGCGACCTACTATAATTCACCCCTCCACTTT. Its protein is CSAGQATYYNSPLHF.

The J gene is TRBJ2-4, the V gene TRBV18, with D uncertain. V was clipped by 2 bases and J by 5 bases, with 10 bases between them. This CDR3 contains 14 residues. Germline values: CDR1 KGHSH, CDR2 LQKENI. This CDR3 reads CASSPSGTENIQYF. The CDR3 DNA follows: TGTGCCAGCTCACCATCCGGAACTGAAAACATTCAGTACTTC.

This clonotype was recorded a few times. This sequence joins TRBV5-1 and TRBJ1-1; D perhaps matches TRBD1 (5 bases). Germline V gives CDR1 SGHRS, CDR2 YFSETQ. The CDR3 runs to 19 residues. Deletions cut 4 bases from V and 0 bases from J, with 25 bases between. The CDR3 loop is CASSAGTLRTLRMNTEAFF. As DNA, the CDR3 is TGCGCCAGCAGCGCCGGGACGTTAAGGACACTGAGGATGAACACTGAAGCTTTCTTT.

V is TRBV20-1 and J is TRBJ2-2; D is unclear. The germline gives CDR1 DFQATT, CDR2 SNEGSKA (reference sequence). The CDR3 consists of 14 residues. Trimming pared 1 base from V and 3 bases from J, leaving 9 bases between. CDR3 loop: CSARGRTDTGELFF. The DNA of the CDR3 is TGCAGTGCTAGAGGGCGGACGGACACCGGGGAGCTGTTTTTT.

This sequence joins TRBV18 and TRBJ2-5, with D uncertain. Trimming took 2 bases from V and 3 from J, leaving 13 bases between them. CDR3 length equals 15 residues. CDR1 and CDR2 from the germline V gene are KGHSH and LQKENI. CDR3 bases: TGTGCCAGCTCACCAATGGATGAGGCCAAAGAGACCCAGTACTTC. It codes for CASSPMDEAKETQYF. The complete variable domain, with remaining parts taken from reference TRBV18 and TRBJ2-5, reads NAGVMQNPRHLVRRRGQEARLRCSPMKGHSHVYWYRQLPEEGLKFMVYLQKENIIDESGMPKERFSAEFPKEGPSILRIQQVVRGDSAAYFCASSPMDEAKETQYFGPGTRLLVL.

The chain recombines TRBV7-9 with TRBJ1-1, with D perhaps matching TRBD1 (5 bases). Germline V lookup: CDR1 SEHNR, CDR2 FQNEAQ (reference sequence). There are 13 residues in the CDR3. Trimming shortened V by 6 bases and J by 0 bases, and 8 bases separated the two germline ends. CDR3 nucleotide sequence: TGTGCCAGCAGGACGACAGTGAACACTGAAGCTTTCTTT. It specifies CASRTTVNTEAFF.

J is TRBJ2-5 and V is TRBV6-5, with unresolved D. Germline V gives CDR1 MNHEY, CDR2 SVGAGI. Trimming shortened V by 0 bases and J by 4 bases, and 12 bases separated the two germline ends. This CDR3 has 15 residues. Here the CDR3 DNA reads TGTGCCAGCAGTTACTCGCTCCTCGGCGGAGAGACCCAGTACTTC. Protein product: CASSYSLLGGETQYF.

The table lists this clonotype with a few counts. DNA for the CDR3: TGTGCCAGCAGCCCCTCGCGAGGGGGCGGATCTGGGGCCAACGTCCTGACTTTC. Translating gives CASSPSRGGGSGANVLTF. The rearrangement joins TRBV7-6 to TRBJ2-6; 7 bases are shared with TRBD1. The CDR3 sequence is 18 residues long. V shed 5 bases, J shed 1 base, and the junction held 11 bases outside the gene matches. Germline V gives CDR1 SGHVS, CDR2 FNYEAQ.